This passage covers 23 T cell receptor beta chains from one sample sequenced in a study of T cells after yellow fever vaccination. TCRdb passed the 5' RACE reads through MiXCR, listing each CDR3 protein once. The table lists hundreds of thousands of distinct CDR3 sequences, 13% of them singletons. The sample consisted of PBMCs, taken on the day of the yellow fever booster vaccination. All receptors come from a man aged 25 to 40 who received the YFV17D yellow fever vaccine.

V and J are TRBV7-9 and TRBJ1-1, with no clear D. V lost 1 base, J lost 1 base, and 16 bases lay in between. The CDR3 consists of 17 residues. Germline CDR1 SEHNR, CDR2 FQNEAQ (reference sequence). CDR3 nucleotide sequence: TGTGCCAGCAGCTTAGGATGGGTGTCTGCCTCGAACACTGAAGCTTTCTTT. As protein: CASSLGWVSASNTEAFF.

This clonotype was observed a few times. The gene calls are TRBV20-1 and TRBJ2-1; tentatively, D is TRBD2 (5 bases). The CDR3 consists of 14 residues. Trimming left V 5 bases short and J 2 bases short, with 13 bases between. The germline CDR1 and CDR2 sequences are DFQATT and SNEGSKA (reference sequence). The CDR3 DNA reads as TGCAGTGCTGGGCAGCGGCCTACCTACAATGAGCAGTTCTTC. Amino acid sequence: CSAGQRPTYNEQFF.

DNA for the CDR3: TGTGCCAGCAGGCACCCCACAGGACGCCTTAATTCACCCCTCCACTTT. Translating gives CASRHPTGRLNSPLHF. The V and J genes are TRBV11-2 and TRBJ1-6; D is possibly TRBD1 (5 bases). V lost 6 bases to trimming and J lost 6 bases, with 18 bases between them. CDR1 SGHAT and CDR2 FQNNGV come from the germline V gene. The CDR3 has 16 residues.

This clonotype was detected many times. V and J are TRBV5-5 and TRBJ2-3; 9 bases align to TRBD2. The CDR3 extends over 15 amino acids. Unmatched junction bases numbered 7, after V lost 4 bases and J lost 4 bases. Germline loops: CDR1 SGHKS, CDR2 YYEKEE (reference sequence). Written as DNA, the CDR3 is TGTGCCAGCAGCCGCCTAGCGGGACGGTCAGATACGCAGTATTTT. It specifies CASSRLAGRSDTQYF.

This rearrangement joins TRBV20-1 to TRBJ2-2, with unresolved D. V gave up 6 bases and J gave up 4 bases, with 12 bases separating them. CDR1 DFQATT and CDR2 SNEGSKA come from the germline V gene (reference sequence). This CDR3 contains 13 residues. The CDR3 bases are TGCAGTGCCCCCGCGGAAGGCACCGGGGAGCTGTTTTTT. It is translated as CSAPAEGTGELFF.

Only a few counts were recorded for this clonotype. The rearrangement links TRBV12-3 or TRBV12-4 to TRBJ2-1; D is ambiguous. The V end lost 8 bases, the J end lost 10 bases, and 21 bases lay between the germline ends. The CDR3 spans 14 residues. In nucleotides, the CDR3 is TGTGCCAGCGTTATCGGGTCCTCTGAAGACGAGCAGTTCTTC. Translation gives CASVIGSSEDEQFF.

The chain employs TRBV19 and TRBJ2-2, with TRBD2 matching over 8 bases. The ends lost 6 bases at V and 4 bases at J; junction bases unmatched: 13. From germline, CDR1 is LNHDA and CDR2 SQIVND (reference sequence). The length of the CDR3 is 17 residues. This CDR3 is CASSRQATSGPTGELFF. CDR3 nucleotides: TGTGCCAGTAGCCGACAGGCTACTAGCGGCCCCACCGGGGAGCTGTTTTTT.

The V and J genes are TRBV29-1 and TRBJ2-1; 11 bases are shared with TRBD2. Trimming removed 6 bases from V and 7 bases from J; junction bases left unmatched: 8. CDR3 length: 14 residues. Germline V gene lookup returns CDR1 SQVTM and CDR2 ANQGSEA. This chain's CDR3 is CSVGASGRYNEQFF. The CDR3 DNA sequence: TGCAGCGTGGGGGCTAGCGGGAGGTATAATGAGCAGTTCTTC.

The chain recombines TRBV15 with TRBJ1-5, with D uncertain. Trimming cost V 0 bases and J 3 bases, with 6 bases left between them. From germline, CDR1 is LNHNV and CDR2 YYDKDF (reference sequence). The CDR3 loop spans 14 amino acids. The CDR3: CATSREATNQPQHF. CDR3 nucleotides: TGTGCCACCAGCAGAGAAGCCACCAATCAGCCCCAGCATTTT.

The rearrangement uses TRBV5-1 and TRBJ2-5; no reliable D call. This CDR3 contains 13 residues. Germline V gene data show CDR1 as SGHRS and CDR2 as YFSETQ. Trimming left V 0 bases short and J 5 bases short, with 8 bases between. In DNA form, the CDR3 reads TGCGCCAGCAGCTTGGCCGTCATCGAGACCCAGTACTTC. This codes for CASSLAVIETQYF.

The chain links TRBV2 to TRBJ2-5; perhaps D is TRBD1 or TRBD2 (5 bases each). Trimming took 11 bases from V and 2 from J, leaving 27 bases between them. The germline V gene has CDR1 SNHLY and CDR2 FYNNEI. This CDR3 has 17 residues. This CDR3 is CAFCLSLQGPWQETQYF. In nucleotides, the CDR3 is TGTGCCTTCTGTTTGAGTCTTCAGGGACCTTGGCAAGAGACCCAGTACTTC.

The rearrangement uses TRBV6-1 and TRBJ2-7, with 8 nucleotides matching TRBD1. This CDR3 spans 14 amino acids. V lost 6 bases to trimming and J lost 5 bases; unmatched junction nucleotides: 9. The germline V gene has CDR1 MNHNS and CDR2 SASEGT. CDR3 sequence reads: CASRQAGGLDEQYF. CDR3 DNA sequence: TGTGCCAGCAGGCAGGCAGGGGGCTTGGACGAGCAGTACTTC.

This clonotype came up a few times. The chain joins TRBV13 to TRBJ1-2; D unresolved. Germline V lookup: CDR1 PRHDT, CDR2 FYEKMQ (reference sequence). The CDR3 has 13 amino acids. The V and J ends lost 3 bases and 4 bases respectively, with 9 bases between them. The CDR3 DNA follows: TGTGCCAGCAGCTTTGGAACGGGCTATGGCTACACCTTC. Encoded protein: CASSFGTGYGYTF.

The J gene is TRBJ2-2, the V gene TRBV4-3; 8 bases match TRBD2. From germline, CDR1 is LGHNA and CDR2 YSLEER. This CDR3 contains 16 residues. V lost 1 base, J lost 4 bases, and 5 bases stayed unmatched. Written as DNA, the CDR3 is TGCGCCAGCAGCCAAGTGCGGGGGGTTACCACCGGGGAGCTGTTTTTT. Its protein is CASSQVRGVTTGELFF.

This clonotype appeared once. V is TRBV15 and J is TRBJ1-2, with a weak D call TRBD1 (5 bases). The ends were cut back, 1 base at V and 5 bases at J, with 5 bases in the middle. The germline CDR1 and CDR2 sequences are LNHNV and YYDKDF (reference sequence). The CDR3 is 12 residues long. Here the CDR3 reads CATSRGGYGYTF. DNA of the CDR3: TGTGCCACCAGCAGAGGGGGGTATGGCTACACCTTC. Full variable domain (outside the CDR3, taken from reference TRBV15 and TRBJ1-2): DAMVIQNPRYQVTQFGKPVTLSCSQTLNHNVMYWYQQKSSQAPKLLFHYYDKDFNNEADTPDNFQSRRPNTSFCFLDIRSPGLGDTAMYLCATSRGGYGYTFGSGTRLTVV.

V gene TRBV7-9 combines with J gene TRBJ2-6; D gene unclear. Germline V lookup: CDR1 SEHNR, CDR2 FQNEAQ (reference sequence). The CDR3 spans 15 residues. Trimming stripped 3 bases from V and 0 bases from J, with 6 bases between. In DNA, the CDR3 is TGTGCCAGCAGCTTTATGGGCTCTGGGGCCAACGTCCTGACTTTC. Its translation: CASSFMGSGANVLTF.

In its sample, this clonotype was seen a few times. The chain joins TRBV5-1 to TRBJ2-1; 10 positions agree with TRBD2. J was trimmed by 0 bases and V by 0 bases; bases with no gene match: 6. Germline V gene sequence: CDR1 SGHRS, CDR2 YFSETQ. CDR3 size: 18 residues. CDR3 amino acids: CASSLEAGGASSYNEQFF. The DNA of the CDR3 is TGCGCCAGCAGCTTGGAAGCGGGAGGGGCCAGCTCCTACAATGAGCAGTTCTTC.

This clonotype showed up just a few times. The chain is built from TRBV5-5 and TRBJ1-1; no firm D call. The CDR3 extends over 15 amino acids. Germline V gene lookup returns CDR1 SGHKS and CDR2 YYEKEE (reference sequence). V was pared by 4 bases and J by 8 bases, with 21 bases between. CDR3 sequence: CASSGGSGGEPEAFF. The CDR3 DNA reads TGTGCCAGCAGCGGAGGTTCAGGTGGGGAGCCCGAAGCTTTCTTT.

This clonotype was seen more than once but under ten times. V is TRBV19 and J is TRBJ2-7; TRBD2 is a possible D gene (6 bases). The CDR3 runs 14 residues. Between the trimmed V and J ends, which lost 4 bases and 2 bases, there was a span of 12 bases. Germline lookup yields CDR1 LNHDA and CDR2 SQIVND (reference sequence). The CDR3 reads CASSTPGGTYEQYF. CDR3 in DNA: TGTGCCAGTAGTACCCCAGGAGGGACCTACGAGCAGTACTTC.

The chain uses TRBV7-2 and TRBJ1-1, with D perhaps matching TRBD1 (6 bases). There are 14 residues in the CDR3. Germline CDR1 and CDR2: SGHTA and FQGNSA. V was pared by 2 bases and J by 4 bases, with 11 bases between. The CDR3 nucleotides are TGTGCCAGCAGCTTAAACCAGGGGATCACTGAAGCTTTCTTT. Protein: CASSLNQGITEAFF.

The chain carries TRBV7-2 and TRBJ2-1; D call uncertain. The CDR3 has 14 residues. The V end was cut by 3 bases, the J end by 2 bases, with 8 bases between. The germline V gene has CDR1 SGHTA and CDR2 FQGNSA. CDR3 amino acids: CASSFPPAYNEQFF. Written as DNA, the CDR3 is TGTGCCAGCAGCTTTCCCCCAGCCTACAATGAGCAGTTCTTC.

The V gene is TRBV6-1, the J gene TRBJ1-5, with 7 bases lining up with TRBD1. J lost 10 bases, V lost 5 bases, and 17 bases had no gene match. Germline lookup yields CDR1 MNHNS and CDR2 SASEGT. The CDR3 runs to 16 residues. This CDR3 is CASSPVDREGWDPQHF. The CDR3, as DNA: TGTGCCAGCAGTCCCGTCGACAGGGAAGGGTGGGATCCCCAGCATTTT.

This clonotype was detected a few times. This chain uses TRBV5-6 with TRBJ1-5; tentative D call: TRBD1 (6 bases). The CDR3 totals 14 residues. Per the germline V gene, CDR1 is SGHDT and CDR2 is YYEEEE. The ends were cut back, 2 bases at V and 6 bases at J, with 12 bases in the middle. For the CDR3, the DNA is TGTGCCAGCAGCTTTAACAGGGCGGGTCAGCCCCAGCATTTT. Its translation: CASSFNRAGQPQHF.